These 7 T cell receptor beta chains were all obtained from the same sample, sequenced in a study of blood T cell repertoires in COVID-19. Only in-frame clones appear in the TCRdb table, and some are missing; sequencing was by immunoSEQ multiplex PCR. Among 370,000 or so clones listed, roughly four fifths were seen once. What was sequenced was peripheral blood. These receptor sequences come from a human donor with acute or convalescent COVID-19. The donor label of this sample is uncertain.

This clone was recorded only once. The chain employs TRBV20-1 and TRBJ1-1; D uncertain. The germline V and J ends were trimmed by 4 bases and 3 bases, with 6 bases remaining between them. This CDR3 has 11 residues. Germline CDR1 is DFQATT and CDR2 is SNEGSKA (reference sequence). The CDR3 here is CSAIPDTEAFF. The CDR3 DNA reads TGCAGTGCTATACCAGACACTGAAGCTTTCTTT.

The J gene is TRBJ1-2, the V gene TRBV28; 9 bases map to TRBD1. J lost 7 bases, V lost 6 bases, and 9 bases had no gene match. Looked up from germline, CDR1 is MDHEN and CDR2 is SYDVKM. This CDR3 region has 14 residues. This CDR3 reads CASRPGQGGSGYTF. The CDR3 DNA sequence: TGTGCCAGCAGGCCGGGACAGGGAGGCTCTGGCTACACCTTC.

The sample holds a few counts of this clone. This rearrangement joins TRBV6-6 to TRBJ2-7; D may be TRBD1 (5 bases). V lost 5 bases to trimming and J lost 5 bases, with 13 bases between them. Germline values: CDR1 MNHNY, CDR2 SVGAGI (reference sequence). This CDR3 is built from 13 residues. CDR3 nucleotides: TGTGCCAGCAGTCTCGACAGTCTCGACGAGCAGTACTTC. This encodes CASSLDSLDEQYF.

The chain has TRBV28 and TRBJ1-5; 7 nucleotides line up with TRBD1. There are 18 residues in the CDR3. Looked up from germline, CDR1 is MDHEN and CDR2 is SYDVKM. V lost 4 bases and J lost 5; bases outside the gene matches: 17. This CDR3 reads CASSSLRGRRAVHQPQHF. The CDR3 DNA reads TGTGCCAGCAGTTCTTTAAGGGGGCGCAGAGCAGTTCATCAGCCCCAGCATTTT.

The chain employs TRBV6-5 and TRBJ1-2; 7 bases agree with TRBD1. V gave up 6 bases and J gave up 4 bases; unmatched junction bases: 11. Germline CDR1 and CDR2: MNHEY and SVGAGI. This CDR3 is 15 amino acids long. The CDR3 here is CASRTGTDVFYGYTF. In DNA form, the CDR3 reads TGTGCCAGCAGAACCGGGACAGATGTTTTCTATGGCTACACCTTC.

The CDR3 DNA reads TGTGCCAGCAGTACGGACAGGGGCCGGATGGTTGGAGCTTTCTTT. This encodes CASSTDRGRMVGAFF. V gene TRBV6-5 combines with J gene TRBJ1-1; 9 bases map to TRBD1. Germline loops: CDR1 MNHEY, CDR2 SVGAGI. The CDR3 is 15 amino acids. J gave up 10 bases and V 5 bases, and 14 bases lay outside the gene matches.

For the CDR3, the DNA is TGCAGTGCTAGAGTATTGAGTGAAGCTTTCTTT. Protein: CSARVLSEAFF. J is TRBJ1-1 and V is TRBV20-1; D uncertain. CDR1 is DFQATT, CDR2 SNEGSKA, per germline (reference sequence). This CDR3 comprises 11 residues. V was pared by 1 base and J by 7 bases, with 7 bases between.